This TCR beta chain derives from a study of cytomegalovirus exposure and HLA in healthy donors. CDR3 length: 13 amino acids. The germline V gene has CDR1 SNHLY and CDR2 FYNNEI. Germline trimming cut 6 bases from V and 7 bases from J; bases unmatched to any gene: 5. In this sample, this clone turned up a few times. The PCR was carried out with 60 Vbeta primers and 13 Jbeta primers. TCRdb's table, derived via immunoSEQ multiplex PCR, lists solely in-frame clones and lacks some. The table lists approximately 100,000 clones, 55% to 75% of them singletons. This chain joins TRBV2 and TRBJ2-1; 8 positions match TRBD1. The receptor's source is a man aged 30 to 39 in good health and CMV-seropositive. The sample taken for sequencing was PBMCs. The CDR3 loop is CASRTGVRNEQFF. CDR3 DNA sequence: TGTGCCAGCAGGACAGGGGTGAGGAATGAGCAGTTCTTC.